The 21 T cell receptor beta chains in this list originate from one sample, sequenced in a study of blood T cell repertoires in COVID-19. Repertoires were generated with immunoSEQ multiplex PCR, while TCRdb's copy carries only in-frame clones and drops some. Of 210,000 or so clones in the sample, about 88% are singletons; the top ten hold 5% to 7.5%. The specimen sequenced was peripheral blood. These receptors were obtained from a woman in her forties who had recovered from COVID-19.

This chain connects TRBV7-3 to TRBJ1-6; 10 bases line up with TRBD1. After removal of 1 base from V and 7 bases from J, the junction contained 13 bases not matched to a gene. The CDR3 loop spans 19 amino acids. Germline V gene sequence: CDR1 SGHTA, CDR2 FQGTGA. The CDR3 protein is CASSLRAVTGGITNSPLHF. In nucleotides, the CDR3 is TGTGCCAGCAGCTTAAGGGCTGTGACAGGGGGCATAACCAATTCACCCCTCCACTTT. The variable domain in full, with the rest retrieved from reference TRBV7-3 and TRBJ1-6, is GAGVSQTPSNKVTEKGKYVELRCDPISGHTALYWYRQSLGQGPEFLIYFQGTGAADDSGLPNDRFFAVRPEGSVSTLKIQRTERGDSAVYLCASSLRAVTGGITNSPLHFGNGTRLTVT.

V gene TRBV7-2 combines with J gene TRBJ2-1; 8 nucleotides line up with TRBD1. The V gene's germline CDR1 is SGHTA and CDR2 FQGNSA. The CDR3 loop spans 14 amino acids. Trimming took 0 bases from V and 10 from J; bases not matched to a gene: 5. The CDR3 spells CASSLAQGDREQFF. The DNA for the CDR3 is TGTGCCAGCAGCTTAGCGCAGGGGGACAGGGAGCAGTTCTTC.

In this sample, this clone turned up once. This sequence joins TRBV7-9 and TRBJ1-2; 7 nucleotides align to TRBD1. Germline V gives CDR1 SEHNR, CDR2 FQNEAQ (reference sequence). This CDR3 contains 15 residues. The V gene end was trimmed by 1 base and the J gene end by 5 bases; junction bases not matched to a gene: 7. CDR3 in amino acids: CASSLGTGGRYGYTF. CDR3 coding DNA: TGTGCCAGCAGCTTAGGGACAGGAGGGAGGTATGGCTACACCTTC.

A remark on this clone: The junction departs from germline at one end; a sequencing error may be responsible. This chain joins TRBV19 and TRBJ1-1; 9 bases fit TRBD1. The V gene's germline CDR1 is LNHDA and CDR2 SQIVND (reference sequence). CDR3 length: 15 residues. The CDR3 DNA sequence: TGTGCCAGTAGCCAGAACAGGGGGCAGAACAGTGAAGCTTTCTTT. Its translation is CASSQNRGQNSEAFF.

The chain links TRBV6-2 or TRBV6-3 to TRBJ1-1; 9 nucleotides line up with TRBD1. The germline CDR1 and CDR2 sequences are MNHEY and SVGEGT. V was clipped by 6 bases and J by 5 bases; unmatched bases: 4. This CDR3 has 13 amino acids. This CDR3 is CASSRDRETEAFF. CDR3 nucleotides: TGTGCCAGCAGCCGGGACAGGGAGACTGAAGCTTTCTTT.

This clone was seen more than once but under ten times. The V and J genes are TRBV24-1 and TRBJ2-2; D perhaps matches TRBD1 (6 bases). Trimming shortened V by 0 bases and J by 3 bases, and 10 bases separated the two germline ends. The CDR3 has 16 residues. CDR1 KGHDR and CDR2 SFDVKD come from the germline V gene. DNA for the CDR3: TGTGCCACCAGTGATTTGCAATCAGGGGACACCGGGGAGCTGTTTTTT. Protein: CATSDLQSGDTGELFF.

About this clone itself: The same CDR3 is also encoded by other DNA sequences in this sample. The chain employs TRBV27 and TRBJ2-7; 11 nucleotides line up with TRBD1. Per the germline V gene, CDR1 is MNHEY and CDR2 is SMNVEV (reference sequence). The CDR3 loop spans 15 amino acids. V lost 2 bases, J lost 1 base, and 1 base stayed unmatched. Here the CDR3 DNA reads TGTGCCAGCAGTTTAGGGACAGGGGGTTCCTACGAGCAGTACTTC. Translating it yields CASSLGTGGSYEQYF.

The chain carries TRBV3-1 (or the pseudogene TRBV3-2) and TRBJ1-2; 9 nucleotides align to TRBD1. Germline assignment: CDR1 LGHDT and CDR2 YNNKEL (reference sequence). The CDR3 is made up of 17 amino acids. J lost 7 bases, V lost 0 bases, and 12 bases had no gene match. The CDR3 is CASSQDLGGTGTSGYTF. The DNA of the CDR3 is TGTGCCAGCAGCCAAGACCTTGGCGGGACAGGGACTTCTGGCTACACCTTC.

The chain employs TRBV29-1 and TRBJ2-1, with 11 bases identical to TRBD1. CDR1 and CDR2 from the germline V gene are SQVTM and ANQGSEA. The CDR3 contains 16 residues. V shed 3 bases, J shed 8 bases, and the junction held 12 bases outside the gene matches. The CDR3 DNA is TGCAGCGTTGAGAGGACCGGGACAGGGGGACTGGATGAGCAGTTCTTC. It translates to CSVERTGTGGLDEQFF.

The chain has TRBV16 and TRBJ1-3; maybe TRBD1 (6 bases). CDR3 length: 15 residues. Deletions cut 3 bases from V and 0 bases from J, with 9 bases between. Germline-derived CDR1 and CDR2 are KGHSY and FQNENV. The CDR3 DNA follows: TGTGCCAGCAGCCAGGGGGCCCTCTCTGGAAACACCATATATTTT. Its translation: CASSQGALSGNTIYF.

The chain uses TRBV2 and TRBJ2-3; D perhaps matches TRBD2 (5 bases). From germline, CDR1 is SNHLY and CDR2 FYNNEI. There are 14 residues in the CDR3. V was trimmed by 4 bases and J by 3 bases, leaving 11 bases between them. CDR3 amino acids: CASSAGKVTDTQYF. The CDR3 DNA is TGTGCCAGCAGTGCCGGGAAGGTGACAGATACGCAGTATTTT.

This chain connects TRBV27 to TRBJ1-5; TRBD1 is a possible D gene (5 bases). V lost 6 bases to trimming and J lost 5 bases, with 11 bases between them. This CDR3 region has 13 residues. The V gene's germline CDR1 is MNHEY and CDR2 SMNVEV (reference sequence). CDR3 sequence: CASRPWGDQPQHF. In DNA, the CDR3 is TGTGCCAGCAGACCCTGGGGGGATCAGCCCCAGCATTTT.

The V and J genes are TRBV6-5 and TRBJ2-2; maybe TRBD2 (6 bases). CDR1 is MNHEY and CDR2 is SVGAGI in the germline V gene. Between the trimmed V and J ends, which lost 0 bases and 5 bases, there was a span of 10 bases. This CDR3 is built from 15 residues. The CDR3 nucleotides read TGTGCCAGCAGTTACTCTGGGACTCGTACCGGGGAGCTGTTTTTT. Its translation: CASSYSGTRTGELFF.

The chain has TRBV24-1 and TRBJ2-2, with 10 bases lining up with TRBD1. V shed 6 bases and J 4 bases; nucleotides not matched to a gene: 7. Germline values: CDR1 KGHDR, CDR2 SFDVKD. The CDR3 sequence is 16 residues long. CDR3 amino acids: CATSKTGGAGTGELFF. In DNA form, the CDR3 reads TGTGCCACCAGTAAGACAGGGGGCGCGGGCACCGGGGAGCTGTTTTTT.

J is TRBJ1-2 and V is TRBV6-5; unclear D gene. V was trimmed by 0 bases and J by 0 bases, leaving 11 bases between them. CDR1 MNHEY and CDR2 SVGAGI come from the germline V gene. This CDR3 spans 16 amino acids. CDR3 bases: TGTGCCAGCAGTTACTCTGGGCCACCGGCTAACTATGGCTACACCTTC. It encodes CASSYSGPPANYGYTF.

CDR3 protein: CASSSARTGANTEAFF. The CDR3 DNA sequence: TGTGCCAGCAGCTCTGCAAGGACAGGGGCGAACACTGAAGCTTTCTTT. J is TRBJ1-1 and V is TRBV11-1; 9 bases map to TRBD1. J lost 1 base, V lost 4 bases, and 7 bases had no gene match. CDR1 SGHAT and CDR2 FQDESV come from the germline V gene (reference sequence). The CDR3 covers 16 residues.

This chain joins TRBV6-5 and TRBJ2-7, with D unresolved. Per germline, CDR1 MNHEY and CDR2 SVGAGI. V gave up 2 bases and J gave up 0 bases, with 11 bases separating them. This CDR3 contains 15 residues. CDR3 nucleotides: TGTGCCAGCAGTTACGCATGGCAGCGCTCCTACGAGCAGTACTTC. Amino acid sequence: CASSYAWQRSYEQYF.

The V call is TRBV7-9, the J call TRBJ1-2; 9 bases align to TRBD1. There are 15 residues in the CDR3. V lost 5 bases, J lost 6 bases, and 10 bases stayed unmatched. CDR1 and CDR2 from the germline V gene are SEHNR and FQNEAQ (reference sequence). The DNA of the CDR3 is TGTGCCAGCAGCACGGGGACAGGGAGGAGAGATGGCTACACCTTC. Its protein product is CASSTGTGRRDGYTF.

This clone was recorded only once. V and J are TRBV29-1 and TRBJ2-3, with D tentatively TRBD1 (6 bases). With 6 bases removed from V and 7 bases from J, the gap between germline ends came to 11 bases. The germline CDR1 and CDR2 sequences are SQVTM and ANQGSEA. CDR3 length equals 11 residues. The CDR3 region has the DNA TGCAGCGTGCCGACAGGAAATACGCAGTATTTT. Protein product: CSVPTGNTQYF.

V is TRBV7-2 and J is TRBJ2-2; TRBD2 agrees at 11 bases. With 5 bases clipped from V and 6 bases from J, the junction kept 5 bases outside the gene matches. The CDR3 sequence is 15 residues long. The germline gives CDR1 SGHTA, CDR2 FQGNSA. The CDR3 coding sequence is TGTGCCAGCAGCGCACTAGCGGGAGTCGCCGGGGAGCTGTTTTTT. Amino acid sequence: CASSALAGVAGELFF. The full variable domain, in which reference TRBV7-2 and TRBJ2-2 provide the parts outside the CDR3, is GAGVSQSPSNKVTEKGKDVELRCDPISGHTALYWYRQSLGQGLEFLIYFQGNSAPDKSGLPSDRFSAERTGGSVSTLTIQRTQQEDSAVYLCASSALAGVAGELFFGEGSRLTVL.

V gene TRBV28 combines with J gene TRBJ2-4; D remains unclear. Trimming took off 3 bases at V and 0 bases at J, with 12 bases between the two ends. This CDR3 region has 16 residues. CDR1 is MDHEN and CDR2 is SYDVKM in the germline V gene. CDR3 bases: TGTGCCAGCAGTTTTCCGCAGAACAGAGCCAAAAACATTCAGTACTTC. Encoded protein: CASSFPQNRAKNIQYF.